This TCR beta chain was sequenced for a study of T cells in Graves' hyperthyroidism and ophthalmopathy. Study at large: Upon initial diagnosis and before any treatment, peripheral blood was collected.

TCR beta CDR3 regions were amplified from RNA transcripts. A set of HTBI primers served as the primers for a first-round RT-PCR of the TCR CDR3. TCRdb processed the multiplex PCR reads anew with MiXCR; each CDR3 protein has one entry. This sample has some 720,000 distinct CDR3 sequences, with less than 20% found just once. Germline trimming cut 6 bases from V and 1 base from J; bases unmatched to any gene: 4. Germline lookup yields CDR1 SGHTA and CDR2 FQGNSA. The length of the CDR3 is 14 residues. The chain couples TRBV7-2 to TRBJ2-5; 8 nucleotides align to TRBD2. The sequencing sample was made of blood. This TCR derives from a man aged 18 to 30 with Graves' hyperthyroidism. The CDR3 DNA sequence: TGTGCCAGCAGGGCCGGGGGGGGCCAAGAGACCCAGTACTTC. This sequence encodes CASRAGGGQETQYF.